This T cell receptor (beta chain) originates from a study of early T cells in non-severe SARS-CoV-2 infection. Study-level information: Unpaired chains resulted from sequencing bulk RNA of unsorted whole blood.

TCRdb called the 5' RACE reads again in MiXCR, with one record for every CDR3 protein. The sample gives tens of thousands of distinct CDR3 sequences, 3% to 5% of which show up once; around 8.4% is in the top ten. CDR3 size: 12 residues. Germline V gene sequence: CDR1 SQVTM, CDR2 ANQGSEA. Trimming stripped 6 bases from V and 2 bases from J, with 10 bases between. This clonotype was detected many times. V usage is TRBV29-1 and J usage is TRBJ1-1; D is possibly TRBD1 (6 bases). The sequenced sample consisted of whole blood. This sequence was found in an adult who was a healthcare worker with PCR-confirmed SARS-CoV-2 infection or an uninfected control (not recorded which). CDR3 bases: TGCAGCGTGGCCAGGGGCAACACTGAAGCTTTCTTT. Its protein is CSVARGNTEAFF.